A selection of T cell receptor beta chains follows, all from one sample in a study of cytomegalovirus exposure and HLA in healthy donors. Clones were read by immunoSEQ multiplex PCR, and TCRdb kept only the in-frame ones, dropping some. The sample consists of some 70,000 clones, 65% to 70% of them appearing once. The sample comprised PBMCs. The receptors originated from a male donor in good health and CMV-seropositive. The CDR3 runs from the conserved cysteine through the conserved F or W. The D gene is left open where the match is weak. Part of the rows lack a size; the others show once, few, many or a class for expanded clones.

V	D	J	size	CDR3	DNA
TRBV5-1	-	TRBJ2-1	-	CASSLPSLSPYNEQFF	TGCGCCAGCAGCTTGCCTAGCCTAAGCCCCTACAATGAGCAGTTCTTC
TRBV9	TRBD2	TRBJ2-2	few	CASSISGRTIGELFF	TGTGCCAGCAGCATTAGCGGGAGGACAATCGGGGAGCTGTTTTTT
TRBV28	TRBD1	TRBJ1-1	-	CASSPWTGVNTEAFF	TGTGCCAGCAGTCCCTGGACAGGCGTGAACACTGAAGCTTTCTTT
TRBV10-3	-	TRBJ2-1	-	CAISPLEAGKGISYNEQFF	TGTGCCATCAGTCCCCTCGAGGCGGGGAAGGGGATCTCCTACAATGAGCAGTTCTTC
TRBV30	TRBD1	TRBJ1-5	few	CAWSSGTAFNQPQHF	TGTGCCTGGAGTTCCGGGACAGCCTTCAATCAGCCCCAGCATTTT
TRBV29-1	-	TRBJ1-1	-	CSVEDHGDEAFF	TGCAGCGTTGAAGATCACGGGGATGAAGCTTTCTTT
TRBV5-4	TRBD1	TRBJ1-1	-	CASSPGQGRRNTEAFF	TGTGCCAGCAGCCCCGGACAGGGACGTAGAAACACTGAAGCTTTCTTT
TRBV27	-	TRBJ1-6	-	CASSSGTNHSPLHF	TGTGCCAGCAGTTCCGGGACAAATCATTCACCCCTCCACTTT
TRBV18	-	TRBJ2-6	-	CASSPAGVSGANVLTF	TGTGCCAGCTCACCAGCAGGGGTCTCTGGGGCCAACGTCCTGACTTTC
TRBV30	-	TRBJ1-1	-	CAWSADSALNTEAFF	TGTGCCTGGAGTGCCGACAGTGCCTTGAACACTGAAGCTTTCTTT
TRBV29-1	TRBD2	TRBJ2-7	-	CSVGSSGSSYEQYF	TGCAGCGTTGGTTCTAGCGGGAGCTCCTACGAGCAGTACTTC
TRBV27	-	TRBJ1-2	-	CASRNLHQGNYGYTF	TGTGCCAGCAGAAATCTACATCAGGGGAACTATGGCTACACCTTC
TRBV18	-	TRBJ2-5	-	CASSPLADQETQYF	TGTGCCAGCTCACCTTTAGCGGATCAAGAGACCCAGTACTTC
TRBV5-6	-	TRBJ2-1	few	CASSLLARGISYNEQFF	TGTGCCAGCAGCTTGCTTGCTAGGGGAATATCCTACAATGAGCAGTTCTTC
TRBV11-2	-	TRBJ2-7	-	CASSVLSSSYEQYF	TGTGCCAGCAGCGTGCTCTCTAGCTCCTACGAGCAGTACTTC
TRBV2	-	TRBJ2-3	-	CASSFKTPTDTQYF	TGTGCCAGCAGTTTTAAAACTCCCACAGATACGCAGTATTTT